The T cell receptor beta chain under discussion was sequenced for a study of CD8+ T cells in alopecia areata. The wider study: Tofacitinib exposure lasted 6 to 18 months, followed by 6 months off drug.

TCR sequencing used cDNA made by reverse transcription of extracted RNA. This table comes from immunoSEQ multiplex PCR, and its TCRdb copy is limited to in-frame clones, with some not included. The repertoire includes over 120,000 clones, approximately 49% of them detected once, and more than 0.95% sits in the top ten. This CDR3 spans 11 amino acids. Germline lookup yields CDR1 SEHNR and CDR2 FQNEAQ (reference sequence). Of note for this clone: At one of its ends the junction is not consistent with the germline gene, which may arise from a read error.

V usage is TRBV7-9 and J usage is TRBJ2-7, with D unclear. Sample: CD4+ T cells sorted from blood, taken at week 0. The TCR was taken from a human donor with alopecia areata. In nucleotides, the CDR3 is TGTGCCAGCAGCTTTTCCTCCGAGCAGTACTTC. This gives the protein CASSFSSEQYF.